This T cell receptor (beta chain) was found in a study of T-cell memory formation after mild COVID-19. Study results and caveats: Clones that contracted from day 15 to 85 had balanced CD4/CD8; later expanders were CD4+ biased.

Regarding this clonotype: Its specificity is unknown. The germline gene is not matched at one end of the junction; a read error may be the cause.

TCRdb recomputed calls from the 5' RACE reads with MiXCR, one row per CDR3 protein. Among fewer than 700,000 distinct CDR3 sequences listed, roughly 20% were seen once. This TCR came from an adult woman who had mild COVID-19 (a few samples of this study predate the infection). Cell type and time point are not known. Sequencing input: PBMCs or a T cell subset sorted from them (not recorded which).

The CDR3 here is CARSPLAGEAYNEQFF. CDR3 nucleotide sequence: TGCGCCAGAAGCCCCCTAGCGGGAGAGGCCTACAATGAGCAGTTCTTC. The chain joins TRBV4-3 to TRBJ2-1, with 10 bases identical to TRBD2. From germline, CDR1 is LGHNA and CDR2 YSLEER. This CDR3 comprises 16 residues.